The 27 T cell receptor beta chains below all came from one sample that was sequenced in a study of Tregs in tolerant kidney transplant recipients. Here immunoSEQ multiplex PCR was the method, and the copy in TCRdb shows in-frame clones only, minus some. Here the sample spans around 66,000 clones, roughly 88% being singletons. The sequencing here drew on Tregs from blood, taken before the transplant. Receptor source: a human donor who received a combined kidney and bone marrow transplant.

This rearrangement joins TRBV14 to TRBJ1-1; 8 nucleotides align to TRBD1. Unmatched junction bases numbered 12, after V lost 2 bases and J lost 1 base. Germline loops: CDR1 SGHDN, CDR2 FVKESK. The CDR3 has 18 amino acids. The CDR3 nucleotides are TGTGCCAGCAGCCAATTTTGGCAGGGGGCAGCGCGGAACACTGAAGCTTTCTTT. The encoded protein is CASSQFWQGAARNTEAFF. Looking up the rest from reference TRBV14 and TRBJ1-1 gives the full variable domain: EAGVTQFPSHSVIEKGQTVTLRCDPISGHDNLYWYRRVMGKEIKFLLHFVKESKQDESGMPNNRFLAERTGGTYSTLKVQPAELEDSGVYFCASSQFWQGAARNTEAFFGQGTRLTVV.

The chain is built from TRBV19 and TRBJ1-5; D not resolved. Germline V gene lookup returns CDR1 LNHDA and CDR2 SQIVND (reference sequence). There are 18 residues in the CDR3. Trimming shortened V by 5 bases and J by 0 bases, and 20 bases separated the two germline ends. For the CDR3, the DNA is TGTGCCAGTAGTGCCCGTGGGCAGAACTATTATAGCAATCAGCCCCAGCATTTT. As protein: CASSARGQNYYSNQPQHF.

J is TRBJ2-3 and V is TRBV7-2; D unclear. CDR1 SGHTA and CDR2 FQGNSA come from the germline V gene. The CDR3 loop spans 15 amino acids. V gave up 2 bases and J gave up 1 base, with 10 bases separating them. The CDR3 DNA sequence: TGTGCCAGCAGCTTACAAGGCGATCGCACAGATACGCAGTATTTT. This codes for CASSLQGDRTDTQYF.

The rearrangement joins TRBV5-4 to TRBJ2-3; 10 bases are shared with TRBD1. CDR3 length: 17 amino acids. Trimming cost V 4 bases and J 6 bases; bases outside gene matches: 14. Germline V gene data show CDR1 as SGHNT and CDR2 as YYREEE (reference sequence). The chain's CDR3 is CASSADIGTGESDTQYF. CDR3 bases: TGTGCCAGCAGCGCCGACATCGGGACAGGGGAATCGGATACGCAGTATTTT.

The CDR3 region has the DNA TGTGCCAGTAGTAGGGACTACCTTAAGCCCCAGCATTTT. As protein: CASSRDYLKPQHF. The V call is TRBV19, the J call TRBJ1-5; a possible D gene is TRBD1 (5 bases). Per the germline V gene, CDR1 is LNHDA and CDR2 is SQIVND (reference sequence). The CDR3 loop spans 13 amino acids. V was shortened by 4 bases and J by 8 bases, with 12 bases between the two germline ends. The full variable domain, completed using reference TRBV19 and TRBJ1-5, is DGGITQSPKYLFRKEGQNVTLSCEQNLNHDAMYWYRQDPGQGLRLIYYSQIVNDFQKGDIAEGYSVSREKKESFPLTVTSAQKNPTAFYLCASSRDYLKPQHFGDGTRLSIL.

This chain joins TRBV7-2 and TRBJ2-1; D tentatively fits TRBD1 or TRBD2 (5 bases each). The CDR3 has 16 amino acids. Trimming took off 1 base at V and 0 bases at J, with 10 bases between the two ends. Germline V gene lookup returns CDR1 SGHTA and CDR2 FQGNSA. DNA for the CDR3: TGTGCCAGCAGCTTAGTGGGGGAGAGCTCCTACAATGAGCAGTTCTTC. Protein product: CASSLVGESSYNEQFF. The entire variable domain, with the rest obtained from reference TRBV7-2 and TRBJ2-1, is as follows: GAGVSQSPSNKVTEKGKDVELRCDPISGHTALYWYRQSLGQGLEFLIYFQGNSAPDKSGLPSDRFSAERTGGSVSTLTIQRTQQEDSAVYLCASSLVGESSYNEQFFGPGTRLTVL.

The rearrangement links TRBV2 to TRBJ1-5, with a tentative D call TRBD1 (5 bases). The V end lost 6 bases, the J end lost 10 bases, and 19 bases lay between the germline ends. Germline CDR1 and CDR2: SNHLY and FYNNEI. The CDR3 covers 14 residues. The CDR3 nucleotides read TGTGCCAGCAGGAATGACAGACCCTCGTCCCCCCAGCATTTT. Amino acids: CASRNDRPSSPQHF.

This rearrangement joins TRBV4-1 to TRBJ1-2, with D possibly matching TRBD1 (5 bases). CDR3 size: 16 residues. Germline values: CDR1 MGHRA, CDR2 YSYEKL. Trimming stripped 1 base from V and 5 bases from J, with 17 bases between. In DNA, the CDR3 is TGCGCCAGCAGCCAAGCGGGAAGGGACTTTTCGTATGGCTACACCTTC. It specifies CASSQAGRDFSYGYTF.

The gene calls are TRBV11-3 and TRBJ2-2, with a possible D match to TRBD2 (6 bases). Trimming stripped 5 bases from V and 4 bases from J, with 8 bases between. The CDR3 runs to 13 residues. Germline V gene lookup returns CDR1 SGHNT and CDR2 YENEEA. The CDR3 DNA reads TGTGCCAGCAGCGCGGGACCCACCGGGGAGCTGTTTTTT. Translated, it gives CASSAGPTGELFF.

As for this clone: Germline is not matched at one junction end, which may reflect a read error. The chain uses TRBV6-1 and TRBJ1-1, with TRBD1 matching 7 bases. This CDR3 is 12 amino acids long. Germline V gives CDR1 MNHNS, CDR2 SASEGT. DNA of the CDR3: TGTGCCAGCAGTGAAGGGGACAGACAAGCTCTCTTT. Its protein is CASSEGDRQALF.

The chain combines TRBV5-1 with TRBJ2-1, with 10 bases matching TRBD1. Per the germline V gene, CDR1 is SGHRS and CDR2 is YFSETQ. The ends lost 1 base at V and 9 bases at J; junction bases unmatched: 7. This CDR3 comprises 15 residues. The CDR3 nucleotides read TGCGCCAGCAGCTTGCGCACGACAGGGGGCGGTGAGCAGTTCTTC. It specifies CASSLRTTGGGEQFF.

The table lists this clone with a count of one. This sequence joins TRBV7-8 and TRBJ1-2; D is perhaps TRBD1 (5 bases). This CDR3 spans 15 amino acids. The V gene's germline CDR1 is SGHVS and CDR2 FQNEAQ. Trimming left V 2 bases short and J 8 bases short, with 18 bases between. The CDR3 DNA follows: TGTGCCAGCAGCTTATTCTCCGGGGCCCCAAGCGGCTACACCTTC. Translated, it gives CASSLFSGAPSGYTF.

This sequence joins TRBV9 and TRBJ1-1; perhaps TRBD1 as D (6 bases). V was pared by 4 bases and J by 2 bases, with 9 bases between. CDR3 length: 13 residues. Germline V gives CDR1 SGDLS, CDR2 YYNGEE. The DNA of the CDR3 is TGTGCCAGCAGCCGACAGGATAACACTGAAGCTTTCTTT. It is translated as CASSRQDNTEAFF.

This clone was counted between two and nine times. The chain carries TRBV21-1 and TRBJ1-5. TRBV21-1 counts as a pseudogene. The CDR3 sequence is 14 residues long. CDR3 sequence reads: CASRKSARNQPQHF. In DNA form, the CDR3 reads TGTGCCAGCAGAAAAAGTGCGAGAAATCAGCCCCAGCATTTT.

The V and J genes are TRBV5-1 and TRBJ2-7; D remains unclear. Between the trimmed V and J ends, which lost 1 base and 7 bases, there was a span of 24 bases. Germline-derived CDR1 and CDR2 are SGHRS and YFSETQ. The CDR3 runs 17 residues. CDR3 in amino acids: CASSLYARNPPTSEQYF. CDR3 coding DNA: TGCGCCAGCAGCTTGTACGCCCGAAACCCTCCCACGAGTGAGCAGTACTTC. The complete variable domain, with remaining parts taken from reference TRBV5-1 and TRBJ2-7, reads KAGVTQTPRYLIKTRGQQVTLSCSPISGHRSVSWYQQTPGQGLQFLFEYFSETQRNKGNFPGRFSGRQFSNSRSEMNVSTLELGDSALYLCASSLYARNPPTSEQYFGPGTRLTVT.

This rearrangement joins TRBV5-1 to TRBJ2-1, with 10 nucleotides matching TRBD1. J lost 9 bases, V lost 4 bases, and 4 bases had no gene match. CDR1 and CDR2 (germline): SGHRS, YFSETQ. This CDR3 is built from 13 residues. For the CDR3, the DNA is TGCGCCAGCAGCCGACAGGGGGCGGTTGAGCAGTTCTTC. It is translated as CASSRQGAVEQFF.

The chain has TRBV7-2 and TRBJ1-5; 7 bases map to TRBD1. This CDR3 has 13 amino acids. CDR1 and CDR2 from the germline V gene are SGHTA and FQGNSA. V lost 3 bases, J lost 6 bases, and 2 bases stayed unmatched. The CDR3 sequence is CASSLTGFQPQHF. CDR3 DNA sequence: TGTGCCAGCAGCTTGACAGGGTTTCAGCCCCAGCATTTT.

The chain is built from TRBV30 and TRBJ1-2; D gene uncertain. CDR3 length: 12 residues. Germline V CDR1 and CDR2: GTSNPN, SVGIG (reference sequence). V was trimmed by 0 bases and J by 8 bases, leaving 10 bases between them. DNA of the CDR3: TGTGCCTGGAGTGTAAAAAGGGAAGGCTACACCTTC. Translated, it gives CAWSVKREGYTF. Drawing the rest from reference TRBV30 and TRBJ1-2, the complete variable domain is SQTIHQWPATLVQPVGSPLSLECTVEGTSNPNLYWYRQAAGRGLQLLFYSVGIGQISSEVPQNLSASRPQDRQFILSSKKLLLSDSGFYLCAWSVKREGYTFGSGTRLTVV.

The V gene is TRBV7-9, the J gene TRBJ1-2; possibly TRBD1 for D (5 bases). Trimming removed 1 base from V and 6 bases from J, with 12 bases in between. The germline CDR1 and CDR2 sequences are SEHNR and FQNEAQ (reference sequence). This CDR3 has 14 residues. The CDR3 protein is CASSLGEGRNGYTF. The CDR3 nucleotides read TGTGCCAGCAGCTTAGGCGAGGGGCGGAATGGCTACACCTTC.

This chain connects TRBV21-1 to TRBJ1-1. TRBV21-1 represents a pseudogene. The CDR3 sequence is 14 residues long. CDR3 protein: CASSKGPTGEEAFF. Here the CDR3 DNA reads TGTGCCAGCAGCAAAGGTCCGACGGGAGAGGAAGCTTTCTTT.

This clone was seen only once. V is TRBV11-2 and J is TRBJ2-3, with unresolved D. CDR3 length: 13 residues. Trimming left V 4 bases short and J 5 bases short, with 10 bases between. Germline loops: CDR1 SGHAT, CDR2 FQNNGV. CDR3 bases: TGTGCCAGCAGCTCGATCGGAAAAGATACGCAGTATTTT. It specifies CASSSIGKDTQYF.

The rearrangement links TRBV10-1 to TRBJ2-3; D ambiguous. The CDR3 covers 12 residues. V gave up 4 bases and J gave up 1 base, with 3 bases separating them. Germline V gives CDR1 WNHNN, CDR2 SYGVQD (reference sequence). CDR3 in DNA: TGCGCCAGCAGTGCTCGCACAGATACGCAGTATTTT. Translated: CASSARTDTQYF.

CDR3 sequence: CASSDRMAKNIQYF. DNA of the CDR3: TGTGCCAGCAGCGACAGGATGGCCAAAAACATTCAGTACTTC. The gene calls are TRBV2 and TRBJ2-4; maybe TRBD1 (6 bases). CDR1 SNHLY and CDR2 FYNNEI come from the germline V gene. V gave up 6 bases and J gave up 1 base, with 10 bases separating them. The CDR3 spans 14 residues.

This chain connects TRBV19 to TRBJ2-3; the match to TRBD2 covers 7 bases. Germline values: CDR1 LNHDA, CDR2 SQIVND (reference sequence). Unmatched junction bases numbered 4, after V lost 6 bases and J lost 4 bases. The CDR3 consists of 13 residues. The chain's CDR3 is CASSIGRADTQYF. CDR3 nucleotide sequence: TGTGCCAGTAGCATTGGGAGGGCAGATACGCAGTATTTT. Full variable domain (outside the CDR3, taken from reference TRBV19 and TRBJ2-3): DGGITQSPKYLFRKEGQNVTLSCEQNLNHDAMYWYRQDPGQGLRLIYYSQIVNDFQKGDIAEGYSVSREKKESFPLTVTSAQKNPTAFYLCASSIGRADTQYFGPGTRLTVL.

The chain couples TRBV2 to TRBJ2-6, with D hard to call. The V end lost 5 bases, the J end lost 0 bases, and 8 bases lay between the germline ends. The CDR3 is 15 amino acids. Per the germline V gene, CDR1 is SNHLY and CDR2 is FYNNEI. DNA for the CDR3: TGTGCCAGCAGTAGGGTTACCTCTGGGGCCAACGTCCTGACTTTC. It translates to CASSRVTSGANVLTF.

The V call is TRBV20-1, the J call TRBJ2-4; no definite D call. CDR3 length: 11 amino acids. Trimming cost V 3 bases and J 8 bases, with 8 bases left between them. Germline lookup yields CDR1 DFQATT and CDR2 SNEGSKA (reference sequence). CDR3 loop: CSASQADIQYF. The CDR3 DNA follows: TGCAGTGCTAGCCAGGCGGACATTCAGTACTTC.

This chain joins TRBV7-2 and TRBJ1-2, with a weak D call TRBD1 (5 bases). There are 13 residues in the CDR3. Germline lookup yields CDR1 SGHTA and CDR2 FQGNSA. V was cut by 10 bases and J by 2 bases, with 14 bases left in between. CDR3 in DNA: TGTGCCACCCAGCCAGGGTTAAACTATGGCTACACCTTC. Residues: CATQPGLNYGYTF.